Listed below are T cell receptor beta chains from one sample, sequenced in a study of shared clonotypes between healthy human individuals. Profiling relied on immunoSEQ multiplex PCR, and the TCRdb table lists in-frame clones only, not all of them. Altogether about 2.3 million clones are present, just over 90% being singletons, with the ten largest covering 0.39%. Sequenced material: naive CD4+ T cells from PBMCs. These receptors were obtained from a young man in good health. Some clones in this sample may be carry-over from other donors' samples. The conserved cysteine and the conserved F or W are not part of the CDR3 here. D genes are given only for firm matches.

V: TRBV6-5; D: .; CDR3: ASSYSGSPTEAF
V: TRBV5-1; D: .; CDR3: ASSLGRDTGELF
V: TRBV19; D: .; CDR3: ASSITGPANQPQH
V: TRBV6-1; D: TRBD2; CDR3: ASSEVGLAGATKNIQY
V: TRBV30; D: .; CDR3: ASVSGPVSTGELF
V: TRBV5-6; D: .; CDR3: ASSRLGGTEAF
V: TRBV2; D: TRBD1; CDR3: ASRRDSNQPQH
V: TRBV19; D: .; CDR3: ASSITGHRNNQPQH
V: TRBV23-1; D: .; CDR3: ASSPPGGPYGYT
V: TRBV11-3; D: TRBD1; CDR3: ASSLQGATPGEQF
V: TRBV7-2; D: .; CDR3: ASSSGRLRRSETQY
V: TRBV15; D: TRBD2; CDR3: ATSRDWASGYNEQF
V: TRBV10-3; D: .; CDR3: AIFPDVGQRLNQPQH
V: TRBV7-9; D: TRBD1; CDR3: ASSPPGQGFLGSYEQY
V: TRBV9; D: .; CDR3: ASSGGQGEAGGGATDTQY
V: TRBV28; D: .; CDR3: ASSHGGEGADTQY
V: TRBV7-2; D: .; CDR3: ASSLAPKSPEAF
V: TRBV5-4; D: TRBD2; CDR3: ASSLVAGGQETQY
V: TRBV18; D: .; CDR3: ASSPQGESYGYT
V: TRBV6-1; D: .; CDR3: ASSEDSRSGKAF
V: TRBV19; D: .; CDR3: ASSIGTVPLNQPQH
V: TRBV9; D: .; CDR3: ASSPVGVGLGDTQY
V: TRBV7-9; D: TRBD2; CDR3: ASSFSGMSDEQY
V: TRBV5-1; D: TRBD2; CDR3: ASRATSGSGPYEQY
V: TRBV6-4; D: TRBD2; CDR3: ASSDQAGVNNEQF
V: TRBV5-1; D: .; CDR3: ASSLLGDTEAF
V: TRBV7-3; D: TRBD2; CDR3: ASSLSGRAQETQY
V: TRBV6-1; D: .; CDR3: ASSLRRANQPQH
V: TRBV14; D: TRBD2; CDR3: ASSSLSGGGGDTQY
V: TRBV5-8; D: .; CDR3: ASSLPPPISYEQY
V: TRBV27; D: .; CDR3: ASSSQGHYGYT
V: TRBV7-9; D: TRBD1; CDR3: ASSLDVGTGYAETQY
V: TRBV14; D: .; CDR3: ASSQGNIQY
V: TRBV20-1; D: .; CDR3: SARQSETQY
V: TRBV7-2; D: TRBD2; CDR3: ASSRLAGPQETQY
V: TRBV9; D: TRBD1; CDR3: ASSVDVGQLTEAF
V: TRBV11-2; D: .; CDR3: ASSITGFTGELF
V: TRBV5-1; D: .; CDR3: ASSLDNRVAEQY
V: TRBV5-8; D: .; CDR3: ASRFFVGPVQPQH